This T cell receptor (beta chain) was captured by sequencing in a study of shared clonotypes between healthy human individuals. There are 15 residues in the CDR3. Germline V gene lookup returns CDR1 MNHEY and CDR2 SMNVEV (reference sequence). The J segment lost 4 bases and the V segment lost 8 bases, leaving 12 bases of the junction unmatched. Study results and caveats: The study generally estimated greater richness for naive than memory subsets. Rarefaction showed that sequencing of sorted subsets was incomplete (despite large depth).

Data came from immunoSEQ multiplex PCR; TCRdb stores just in-frame clones and leaves some out. The sample yields 2,500,000 or so clones, roughly 93% seen once. The authors divided CD4+ cells into CD45RA+ naive and CD45RA-negative memory subsets. About this clone: The antigen remains unidentified.

This receptor was identified in a young man in good health. Some clones in this sample may be carry-over from other donors' samples. This chain uses TRBV27 with TRBJ2-7, with 9 nucleotides matching TRBD1. The sequencing input was naive CD4+ T cells from PBMCs. The subset: CD45RA+ positively selected. CDR3 residues: CASPKPGTGRYEQYF. CDR3 DNA sequence: TGTGCCAGCCCCAAACCCGGGACAGGGAGGTACGAGCAGTACTTC.